Reported below is one T cell receptor beta chain. These data belong to a study of T cell changes during pregnancy in multiple sclerosis. The V segment lost 2 bases and the J segment 4 bases; nucleotides outside the gene matches: 14. The CDR3 consists of 18 residues. The germline V gene has CDR1 KGHSH and CDR2 LQKENI. Clones were read by immunoSEQ multiplex PCR, and TCRdb kept only the in-frame ones, dropping some. The sample lists fewer than 150,000 clones, less than 97% occurring once. This sequence was found in a female donor with multiple sclerosis, enrolled in a pregnancy study. This sample comprised peripheral blood, obtained after pregnancy. This sequence joins TRBV18 and TRBJ2-5; 9 nucleotides match TRBD2. The CDR3 here is CASSPIATSGTSRETQYF. The CDR3 region has the DNA TGTGCCAGCTCACCAATAGCTACCTCCGGGACTAGCAGAGAGACCCAGTACTTC.